This TCR beta chain was identified during a study of PD-L1 blockade in urothelial cancer (dated by TCRdb to about 2017). In the study overall: Therapy was started in the mid-2010s for all patients, and atezolizumab 1,200 mg was administered intravenously every 3 weeks. Blood samples were analyzed at two time points: 3 weeks after treatment start (second dose) and 6 weeks after treatment start. Durable clinical benefit was defined as a progression-free survival longer than 6 months, and TCR features were additionally tested against progression-free survival and overall survival. In the same patients, pretreatment tumors underwent whole exome sequencing and RNA sequencing in addition to TCR sequencing. Pretreatment tumor samples, along with matched peripheral blood serially collected before and after atezolizumab treatment, were subjected to TCR sequencing. About 85% of the roughly 29 patients were identified as males with urothelial cancer of bladder origin, and a prior smoking history was reported by 18 of 29 patients. Patients had an ECOG performance status of 0 or 1 and had received between 0 and 3 prior chemotherapy regimens. Some 29 patients had pretreatment blood TCR-seq, roughly 24 had at least one posttreatment blood collection, and roughly 24 had tumor TCR-seq. A median of around 150,000 T cells and 83,000 or so unique TCRs was obtained from blood samples, and a median clonality of around 0.072 was observed. The study was an exploratory multi-omic analysis of somatic, immune and clinical correlates of response to PD-L1 blockade with atezolizumab in urothelial cancer. Roughly nine patients achieved durable clinical benefit and fewer than 25 did not. What the research found in general, with its limitations: A pretreatment peripheral blood TCR clonality below the median was linked to improved progression-free and overall survival. Among patients with durable benefit, tumor-associated TCR clones showed greater expansion in peripheral blood 3 weeks after treatment started (n ≈ 23, p = 0.022). Because the sample size was small (n = 29) and many of the analyses were exploratory, the results are meant to be hypothesis-generating.

Taken with the paper, the label for time point translates to: pretreatment peripheral blood. The cohort included 29 patients with locally advanced or metastatic urothelial carcinoma who were treated at Memorial Sloan Kettering on a trial protocol. Peripheral blood mononuclear cells were collected pretreatment and during treatment, at between 1 and 8 total time points per patient. The Qiagen DNeasy Blood extraction kit was used to purify genomic DNA from total PBMCs and from tumor samples. PBMCs were collected pretreatment and during treatment, and were isolated and stored as previously described. Turning to this clone: There is no known antigen for this receptor. No much larger clonotype is one base removed from it; base qualities were not supplied.

Each PCR received spiked-in synthetic TCR analog templates so that absolute template abundance could be estimated from read counts. Using the immunoSEQ assay, TCRbeta CDR3 regions were amplified from genomic DNA with bias-controlled V and J gene primers. Sequencing of rearranged TCRbeta segments was performed at approximately 20X coverage. Per the authors' processing: Sequencing errors were corrected by clustering and CDR3s were annotated against IMGT to assign V, D and J genes. Downstream analyses used only productive TCRbeta rearrangements, leaving out any out-of-frame or stop-codon sequences. Clonality was computed as one minus Shannon entropy normalized by the log of the number of unique productive sequences. Clones differing between time points or between blood and tumor were identified by Fisher's exact test with Benjamini-Hochberg correction at adjusted p below 0.01. The immuneACCESS repertoire file appears here via TCRdb, limited to in-frame rearrangements. These files lack a portion of the clones; in checked studies, under half of the deficit traces to unresolved V genes, and the cause of the others is not known. V and J calls and clone size are those listed in that table; D and trimming were worked out from the DNA. Here the sample has tens of thousands of clones; roughly 86% occur a single time. Approximately 15% of the sample is in the top ten clones.

Sequences were derived from PBMCs, sampled around atezolizumab (anti-PD-L1) treatment. The sequence derives from a man in his sixties with urothelial cancer.

The CDR3 loop reads CASSLVDRTYGYTF. The DNA reads TGTGCCAGCAGCTTAGTCGACAGGACCTATGGCTACACCTTC. Rearrangement joined TRBV7-2 to TRBJ1-2, and perhaps TRBD1 as D gene, on 6 matching bases. Looking up the germline V gene yields CDR1 SGHTA and CDR2 FQGNSA. The CDR3 numbers 14 residues from cysteine through phenylalanine. Only the CDR3 portion is preserved as DNA: 42 bases, with reading frame beginning at the first base. V and J lose 1 base and 4 bases, and a span of 10 bases separates them.